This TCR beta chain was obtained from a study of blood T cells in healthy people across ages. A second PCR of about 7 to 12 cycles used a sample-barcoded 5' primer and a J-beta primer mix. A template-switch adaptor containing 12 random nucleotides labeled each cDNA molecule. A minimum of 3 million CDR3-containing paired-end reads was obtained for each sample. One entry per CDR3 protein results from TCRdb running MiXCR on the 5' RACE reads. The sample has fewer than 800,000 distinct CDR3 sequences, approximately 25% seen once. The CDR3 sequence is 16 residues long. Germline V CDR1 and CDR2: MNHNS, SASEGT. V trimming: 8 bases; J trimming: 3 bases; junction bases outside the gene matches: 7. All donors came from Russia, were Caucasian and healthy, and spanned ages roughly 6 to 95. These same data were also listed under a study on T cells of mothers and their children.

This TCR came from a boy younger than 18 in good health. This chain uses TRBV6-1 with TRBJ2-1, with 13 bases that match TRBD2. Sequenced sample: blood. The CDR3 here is CASRLAGGGVYNEQFF. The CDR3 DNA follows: TGTGCCAGCCGACTAGCGGGAGGAGGGGTCTACAATGAGCAGTTCTTC.